What follows are 26 T cell receptor beta chains derived from one specimen sequenced in a study of shared clonotypes between healthy human individuals. CD45RO-negative, CCR7-positively selected cells formed the naive CD8 fraction, excluding terminally differentiated effector memory CD45RA+ cells. Measured with immunoSEQ multiplex PCR; TCRdb has only the in-frame clones, and not every one. The sample lists around 700,000 clones, under 95% occurring once. Material for sequencing was naive CD8+ T cells sorted from blood. Source of these receptors: a man aged 30 to 45 in good health.

J is TRBJ1-1 and V is TRBV19; a weak D match, TRBD1 (5 bases). Germline values: CDR1 LNHDA, CDR2 SQIVND (reference sequence). This CDR3 region has 15 residues. The V end was cut by 0 bases, the J end by 1 base, with 9 bases between. The CDR3 DNA reads TGTGCCAGTAGTATAGAGGCAGGGACGAACACTGAAGCTTTCTTT. Translation gives CASSIEAGTNTEAFF.

This chain uses TRBV2 with TRBJ1-2; tentative D call: TRBD1 (6 bases). The V gene lost 5 bases and the J gene lost 1 base, with 14 bases spanning the gap. Germline loops: CDR1 SNHLY, CDR2 FYNNEI. The CDR3 has 15 amino acids. The CDR3, as DNA: TGTGCCAGCAGTTGGGGACACCTCGATAACTATGGCTACACCTTC. Its translation: CASSWGHLDNYGYTF. Full variable domain (rest looked up from reference TRBV2 and TRBJ1-2): EPEVTQTPSHQVTQMGQEVILRCVPISNHLYFYWYRQILGQKVEFLVSFYNNEISEKSEIFDDQFSVERPDGSNFTLKIRSTKLEDSAMYFCASSWGHLDNYGYTFGSGTRLTVV.

The CDR3 here is CASSTHTRNTEAFF. As DNA, the CDR3 is TGTGCCAGCAGTACACACACAAGGAACACTGAAGCTTTCTTT. V gene TRBV27 combines with J gene TRBJ1-1; D remains ambiguous. CDR1 is MNHEY, CDR2 SMNVEV, per germline (reference sequence). CDR3 size: 14 residues. V lost 5 bases, J lost 1 base, and 11 bases lay in between.

The chain employs TRBV28 and TRBJ1-4; no clear D gene. The CDR3 sequence is 14 residues long. V was cut by 4 bases and J by 8 bases, with 14 bases left in between. Germline V gives CDR1 MDHEN, CDR2 SYDVKM. The CDR3 sequence is CASSSPGPGEKLFF. CDR3 bases: TGTGCCAGCAGTTCCCCTGGGCCGGGGGAAAAACTGTTTTTT.

This clone has a single count. The rearrangement links TRBV30 to TRBJ2-1; tentative D call: TRBD1 (6 bases). Trimming removed 6 bases from V and 9 bases from J, with 12 bases in between. The V gene's germline CDR1 is GTSNPN and CDR2 SVGIG (reference sequence). The CDR3 spans 11 residues. The DNA for the CDR3 is TGTGCCTGTGGACAGACAAGTGAGCAGTTCTTC. This encodes CACGQTSEQFF.

V gene TRBV6-6 combines with J gene TRBJ1-1, with D possibly TRBD1 on 6 matching bases. The CDR3 totals 14 residues. Germline loops: CDR1 MNHNY, CDR2 SVGAGI (reference sequence). Trimming stripped 3 bases from V and 1 base from J, with 9 bases between. CDR3 DNA: TGTGCCAGCAGTTATCAGGGGAAGAACACTGAAGCTTTCTTT. As protein: CASSYQGKNTEAFF.

CDR3 region: CASRDPGTSGSYNTGELFF. CDR3 sequence (DNA): TGTGCCAGCAGAGACCCCGGGACTAGCGGGAGTTATAACACCGGGGAGCTGTTTTTT. The chain combines TRBV9 with TRBJ2-2; 14 positions agree with TRBD2. The J segment lost 2 bases and the V segment lost 5 bases, leaving 11 bases of the junction unmatched. This CDR3 has 19 residues. CDR1 is SGDLS, CDR2 YYNGEE, per germline.

CDR3: CASRGGTERGYGYTF. The CDR3 DNA follows: TGTGCCAGCAGGGGTGGGACAGAACGCGGCTATGGCTACACCTTC. This chain joins TRBV6-1 and TRBJ1-2, with 7 bases that match TRBD1. The trim removed 6 bases at V and 4 bases at J, leaving 11 bases unmatched. The CDR3 extends over 15 amino acids. Looked up from germline, CDR1 is MNHNS and CDR2 is SASEGT.

The chain is built from TRBV28 and TRBJ1-1, with D tentatively TRBD1 (5 bases). This CDR3 region has 15 residues. V gave up 5 bases and J gave up 0 bases, with 13 bases separating them. Germline V gene lookup returns CDR1 MDHEN and CDR2 SYDVKM. In nucleotides, the CDR3 is TGTGCCAGCAGTCCGGGGGGGTCGTTGAACACTGAAGCTTTCTTT. Translation gives CASSPGGSLNTEAFF. Full variable domain (outside the CDR3, taken from reference TRBV28 and TRBJ1-1): DVKVTQSSRYLVKRTGEKVFLECVQDMDHENMFWYRQDPGLGLRLIYFSYDVKMKEKGDIPEGYSVSREKKERFSLILESASTNQTSMYLCASSPGGSLNTEAFFGQGTRLTVV.

This clone was detected only once. The gene calls are TRBV28 and TRBJ2-7; tentatively, D is TRBD2 (5 bases). The CDR3 contains 15 residues. The germline gives CDR1 MDHEN, CDR2 SYDVKM. V gave up 2 bases and J gave up 0 bases, with 11 bases separating them. CDR3 sequence: CASSLGGSSSYEQYF. CDR3 DNA sequence: TGTGCCAGCAGTTTAGGAGGCTCTAGCTCCTACGAGCAGTACTTC.

The CDR3: CASSDPGTGGYEQYF. In nucleotides, the CDR3 is TGTGCCAGCAGTGACCCCGGGACAGGAGGCTACGAGCAGTACTTC. The V call is TRBV25-1, the J call TRBJ2-7; 8 bases agree with TRBD1. CDR1 and CDR2 (germline): MGHDK, SYGVNS. The junction had 7 bases not matched to a gene; V was cut back by 3 bases and J by 3 bases. CDR3 length: 15 residues.

This chain uses TRBV28 with TRBJ2-7, with D perhaps being TRBD1 or TRBD2 (5 bases each). The CDR3 spans 15 residues. CDR1 and CDR2 (germline): MDHEN, SYDVKM. With 3 bases removed from V and 0 bases from J, the gap between germline ends came to 12 bases. The CDR3 nucleotides are TGTGCCAGCAGTTTTCGGGGACCCTCCTCCTACGAGCAGTACTTC. This codes for CASSFRGPSSYEQYF.

V is TRBV2 and J is TRBJ2-1, with TRBD2 matching 10 bases. The CDR3 is 12 amino acids. J was trimmed by 6 bases and V by 9 bases; bases with no gene match: 2. Looked up from germline, CDR1 is SNHLY and CDR2 is FYNNEI. CDR3 in amino acids: CARRTSGNEQFF. CDR3 DNA: TGTGCCAGACGGACTAGCGGCAATGAGCAGTTCTTC. The whole variable domain, filled in from reference TRBV2 and TRBJ2-1, reads EPEVTQTPSHQVTQMGQEVILRCVPISNHLYFYWYRQILGQKVEFLVSFYNNEISEKSEIFDDQFSVERPDGSNFTLKIRSTKLEDSAMYFCARRTSGNEQFFGPGTRLTVL.

This chain links TRBV7-2 with TRBJ2-7; 15 bases fit TRBD2. V shed 4 bases and J 2 bases; nucleotides not matched to a gene: 12. This CDR3 comprises 19 residues. CDR1 and CDR2 (germline): SGHTA, FQGNSA. DNA of the CDR3: TGTGCCAGCAGCTCCACGTTCGGGACTAGCGGGAGGACACCCTACGAGCAGTACTTC. Translation gives CASSSTFGTSGRTPYEQYF.

The V gene is TRBV7-6, the J gene TRBJ2-7; no clear D. Germline V gene data show CDR1 as SGHVS and CDR2 as FNYEAQ. Deletions cut 0 bases from V and 4 bases from J, with 7 bases between. The CDR3 runs to 13 residues. The CDR3 spells CASSLAEMYEQYF. The DNA for the CDR3 is TGTGCCAGCAGCTTAGCAGAGATGTACGAGCAGTACTTC. Full variable domain (missing parts from reference TRBV7-6 and TRBJ2-7): GAGVSQSPRYKVTKRGQDVALRCDPISGHVSLYWYRQALGQGPEFLTYFNYEAQQDKSGLPNDRFSAERPEGSISTLTIQRTEQRDSAMYRCASSLAEMYEQYFGPGTRLTVT.

Comment on this clone: Additional DNA sequences in this sample encode the identical CDR3. V usage is TRBV29-1 and J usage is TRBJ1-2; no definite D call. This CDR3 region has 13 residues. Germline CDR1 SQVTM, CDR2 ANQGSEA. V lost 0 bases to trimming and J lost 4 bases, with 9 bases between them. The CDR3 DNA reads as TGCAGCGTTGAAGACCCAGTGGGCTATGGCTACACCTTC. Residues: CSVEDPVGYGYTF.

The V call is TRBV25-1, the J call TRBJ2-6; D gene unclear. This CDR3 has 14 amino acids. The ends were cut back, 1 base at V and 4 bases at J, with 5 bases in the middle. CDR1 is MGHDK, CDR2 SYGVNS, per germline. CDR3 nucleotide sequence: TGTGCCAGCAGTGAATTAGGAGGGGCCAACGTCCTGACTTTC. It yields the protein CASSELGGANVLTF. The full variable domain, its missing parts supplied by reference TRBV25-1 and TRBJ2-6, is EADIYQTPRYLVIGTGKKITLECSQTMGHDKMYWYQQDPGMELHLIHYSYGVNSTEKGDLSSESTVSRIRTEHFPLTLESARPSHTSQYLCASSELGGANVLTFGAGSRLTVL.

This chain connects TRBV13 to TRBJ2-2; possibly TRBD1 for D (5 bases). Per germline, CDR1 PRHDT and CDR2 FYEKMQ (reference sequence). V lost 3 bases to trimming and J lost 6 bases, with 8 bases between them. This CDR3 contains 13 residues. The DNA of the CDR3 is TGTGCCAGCAGCTTCACAGGACCCGGGGAGCTGTTTTTT. Amino acid sequence: CASSFTGPGELFF.

The gene calls are TRBV5-1 and TRBJ2-7, with TRBD2 matching over 7 bases. There are 15 residues in the CDR3. V shed 5 bases and J 5 bases; nucleotides not matched to a gene: 13. Germline CDR1 is SGHRS and CDR2 is YFSETQ. CDR3 sequence (DNA): TGCGCCAGCAGATCCCGGGACTACCGAATGAACGAGCAGTACTTC. Its translation is CASRSRDYRMNEQYF.

The chain has TRBV7-9 and TRBJ2-4; 7 nucleotides match TRBD1. The CDR3 totals 16 residues. V was pared by 5 bases and J by 2 bases, with 9 bases of the junction left unmatched. Germline lookup yields CDR1 SEHNR and CDR2 FQNEAQ (reference sequence). DNA for the CDR3: TGTGCCAGCAGCGACCCCAGGGGGTTATCCAAAAACATTCAGTACTTC. This codes for CASSDPRGLSKNIQYF.

The J gene is TRBJ2-2, the V gene TRBV19; D might be TRBD1 or TRBD2, each matching 6 bases. The CDR3 covers 17 residues. Trimming shortened V by 4 bases and J by 2 bases, and 17 bases separated the two germline ends. CDR1 and CDR2 (germline): LNHDA, SQIVND (reference sequence). This CDR3 reads CASSTPFGGTNTGELFF. For the CDR3, the DNA is TGTGCCAGTAGTACCCCATTTGGCGGGACAAACACCGGGGAGCTGTTTTTT.

This rearrangement joins TRBV27 to TRBJ2-7; TRBD2 agrees at 7 bases. The germline CDR1 and CDR2 sequences are MNHEY and SMNVEV (reference sequence). Trimming at V came to 5 bases and at J to 7 bases, leaving 8 bases not matched to a gene. The CDR3 is made up of 13 amino acids. The CDR3 spells CASSAREAREQYF. The CDR3 nucleotides read TGTGCCAGCAGTGCCCGGGAGGCTAGGGAGCAGTACTTC.

This chain joins TRBV29-1 and TRBJ2-1; TRBD2 aligns across 13 bases. V shed 1 base and J 0 bases; nucleotides not matched to a gene: 9. The germline gives CDR1 SQVTM, CDR2 ANQGSEA. CDR3 size: 19 residues. The CDR3 DNA reads as TGCAGCGTTGAAGCCGGGACTAGCGGGATCGGAGTCTCCTACAATGAGCAGTTCTTC. Its translation: CSVEAGTSGIGVSYNEQFF.

This sequence joins TRBV9 and TRBJ1-3; D unresolved. Germline values: CDR1 SGDLS, CDR2 YYNGEE. CDR3 size: 15 residues. The V gene lost 4 bases and the J gene lost 4 bases, with 15 bases spanning the gap. For the CDR3, the DNA is TGTGCCAGCAGCTCCTACGGGAGTGCGGGAAACACCATATATTTT. This encodes CASSSYGSAGNTIYF.

V and J are TRBV29-1 and TRBJ1-1, with D possibly matching TRBD1 (5 bases). With 7 bases removed from V and 9 bases from J, the gap between germline ends came to 12 bases. The CDR3 length is 10 residues. Germline V gene data show CDR1 as SQVTM and CDR2 as ANQGSEA. The CDR3 region has the DNA TGCAGCGCTGGGACGGGGAAAGCTTTCTTT. Translated, it gives CSAGTGKAFF.

The chain employs TRBV25-1 and TRBJ2-1; no reliable D call. The CDR3 consists of 16 residues. The V gene lost 1 base and the J gene lost 4 bases, with 14 bases spanning the gap. Germline values: CDR1 MGHDK, CDR2 SYGVNS. The CDR3 DNA sequence: TGTGCCAGCAGTGAATCTGGCCCCCGGCCTTACAATGAGCAGTTCTTC. Its translation is CASSESGPRPYNEQFF. The whole variable domain, filled in from reference TRBV25-1 and TRBJ2-1, reads EADIYQTPRYLVIGTGKKITLECSQTMGHDKMYWYQQDPGMELHLIHYSYGVNSTEKGDLSSESTVSRIRTEHFPLTLESARPSHTSQYLCASSESGPRPYNEQFFGPGTRLTVL.